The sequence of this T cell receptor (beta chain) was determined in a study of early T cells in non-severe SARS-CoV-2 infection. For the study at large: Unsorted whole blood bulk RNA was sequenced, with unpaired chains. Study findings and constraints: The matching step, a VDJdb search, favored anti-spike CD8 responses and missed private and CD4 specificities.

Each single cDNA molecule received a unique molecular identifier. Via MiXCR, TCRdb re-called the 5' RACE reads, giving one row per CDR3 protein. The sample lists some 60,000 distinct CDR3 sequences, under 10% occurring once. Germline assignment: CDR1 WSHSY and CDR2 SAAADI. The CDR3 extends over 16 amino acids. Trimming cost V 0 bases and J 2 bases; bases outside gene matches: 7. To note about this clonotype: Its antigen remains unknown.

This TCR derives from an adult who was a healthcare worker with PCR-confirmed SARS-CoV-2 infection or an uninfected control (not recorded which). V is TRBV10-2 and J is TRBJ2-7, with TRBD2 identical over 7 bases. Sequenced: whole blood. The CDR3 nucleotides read TGCGCCAGCAGTGAGTCGTGGAGGGAGGGTACCTACGAGCAGTACTTC. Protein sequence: CASSESWREGTYEQYF.